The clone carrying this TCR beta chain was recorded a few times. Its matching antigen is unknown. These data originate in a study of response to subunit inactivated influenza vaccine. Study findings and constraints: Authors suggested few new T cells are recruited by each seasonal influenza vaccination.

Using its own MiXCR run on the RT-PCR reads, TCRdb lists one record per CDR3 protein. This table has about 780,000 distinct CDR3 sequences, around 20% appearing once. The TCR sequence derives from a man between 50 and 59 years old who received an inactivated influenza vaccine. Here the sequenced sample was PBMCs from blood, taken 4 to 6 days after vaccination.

The CDR3, as DNA: TGTGCCAGCAGTTTTTTCCTCAGCGGGAGCACAGATACGCAGTATTTT. Amino acids: CASSFFLSGSTDTQYF. This chain joins TRBV6-5 and TRBJ2-3; TRBD2 might be the D (6 bases). Germline-derived CDR1 and CDR2 are MNHEY and SVGAGI. The length of the CDR3 is 16 residues. Trimming pared 4 bases from V and 0 bases from J, leaving 14 bases between.